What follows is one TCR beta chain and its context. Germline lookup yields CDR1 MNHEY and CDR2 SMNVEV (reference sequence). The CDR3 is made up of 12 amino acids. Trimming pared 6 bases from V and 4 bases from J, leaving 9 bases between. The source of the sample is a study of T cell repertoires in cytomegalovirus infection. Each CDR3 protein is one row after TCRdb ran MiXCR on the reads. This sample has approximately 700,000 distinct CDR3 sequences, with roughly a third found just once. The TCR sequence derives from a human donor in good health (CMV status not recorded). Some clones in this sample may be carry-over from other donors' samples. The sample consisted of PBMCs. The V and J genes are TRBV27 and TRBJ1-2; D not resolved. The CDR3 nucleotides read TGTGCCAGCAGAAGGACGCCCTATGGCTACACCTTC. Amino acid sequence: CASRRTPYGYTF.